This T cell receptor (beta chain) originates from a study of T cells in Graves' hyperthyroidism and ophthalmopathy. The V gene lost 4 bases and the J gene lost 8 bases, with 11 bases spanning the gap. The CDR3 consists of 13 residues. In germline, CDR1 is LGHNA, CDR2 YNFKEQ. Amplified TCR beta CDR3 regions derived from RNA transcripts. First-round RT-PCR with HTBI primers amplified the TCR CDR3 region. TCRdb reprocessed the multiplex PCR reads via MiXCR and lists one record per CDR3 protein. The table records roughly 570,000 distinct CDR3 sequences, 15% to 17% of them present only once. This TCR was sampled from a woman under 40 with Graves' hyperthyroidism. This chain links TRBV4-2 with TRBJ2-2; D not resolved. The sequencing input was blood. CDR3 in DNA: TGTGCCAGCAGCCCGAGGATGGCAGGGGAGCTGTTTTTT. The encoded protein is CASSPRMAGELFF.